This record covers a single T cell receptor beta chain. Its antigen is not known. The record originates from a study of OX40 agonist ivuxolimab in advanced cancers. Study in general: Patients were dosed with the agonistic anti-OX40 (CD134) antibody ivuxolimab. A mean age of about 59 years, range about 20 to 79, was recorded, and over 65% were male. Study-level points and caveats: The antigens recognized by the expanded peripheral T cells, that is their antigen specificity, were not determined. Averaged across samples, CD8+ T cells carried more expanded clones than CD4+ did.

Method: immunoSEQ multiplex PCR; TCRdb's copy keeps in-frame clones and lacks some. The sample includes over 60,000 clones, roughly 80% of them seen just once. This CDR3 region has 13 residues. V lost 2 bases and J 6 bases, leaving 9 bases between the germline ends. Germline CDR1 reads SGHTA; CDR2 reads FQGNSA. This specimen was CD4+ or CD8+ T cells sorted from blood, taken in a trial of the OX40 agonist ivuxolimab. This chain links TRBV7-2 with TRBJ2-3, with D perhaps TRBD2 (5 bases). This receptor was taken from an adult with an advanced solid tumor such as melanoma, head and neck, liver or kidney cancer. The CDR3 is CASSLSSGDTQYF. The CDR3 DNA is TGTGCCAGCAGCTTATCCTCGGGGGATACGCAGTATTTT.